This section outlines one TCR beta chain sequence together with its context. This sample stems from a study of blood T cell repertoires in COVID-19. Study summary: Sources were T cells, B-cell-depleted T cells, or PBMCs; the material itself was cDNA or gDNA.

Across 24 US areas, participants ranged in age from about 18 to 100 years. Membership in each cohort depended on participant-reported clinical history. Cohort 3 recovered donors had two negative PCRs, clearance, or symptom resolution. The protocol was immunoSEQ multiplex PCR, while the TCRdb copy is restricted to in-frame clones and leaves out a portion. This table has a few hundred thousand clones, around nine tenths appearing once. The length of the CDR3 is 14 residues. The germline V and J ends were trimmed by 6 bases and 8 bases, with 19 bases remaining between them. Germline lookup yields CDR1 MDHEN and CDR2 SYDVKM.

The chain is built from TRBV28 and TRBJ1-2, with D unresolved. The origin of this receptor is a woman aged 55-69 years who had recovered from COVID-19. Source material: PBMCs or T cells enriched from blood (not recorded which). The CDR3 nucleotides are TGTGCCAGCAGCCCAACTACCAACGCCGTGGGCTACACCTTC. Amino acids: CASSPTTNAVGYTF.